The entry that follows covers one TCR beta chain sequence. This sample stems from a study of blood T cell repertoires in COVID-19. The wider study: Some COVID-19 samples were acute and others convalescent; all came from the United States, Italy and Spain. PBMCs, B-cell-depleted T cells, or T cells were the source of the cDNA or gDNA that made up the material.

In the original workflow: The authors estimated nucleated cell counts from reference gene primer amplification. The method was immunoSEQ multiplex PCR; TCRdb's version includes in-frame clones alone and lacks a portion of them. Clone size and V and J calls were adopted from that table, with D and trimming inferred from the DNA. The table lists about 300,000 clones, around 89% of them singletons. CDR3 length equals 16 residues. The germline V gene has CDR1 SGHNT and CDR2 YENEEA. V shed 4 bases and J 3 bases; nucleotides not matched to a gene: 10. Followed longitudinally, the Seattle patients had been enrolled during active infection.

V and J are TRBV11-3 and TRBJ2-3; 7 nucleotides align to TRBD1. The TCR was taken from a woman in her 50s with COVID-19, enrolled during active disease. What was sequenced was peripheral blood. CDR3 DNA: TGTGCCAGCAGCTCCTTCTCCGGGACAGTTACAGATACGCAGTATTTT. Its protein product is CASSSFSGTVTDTQYF.